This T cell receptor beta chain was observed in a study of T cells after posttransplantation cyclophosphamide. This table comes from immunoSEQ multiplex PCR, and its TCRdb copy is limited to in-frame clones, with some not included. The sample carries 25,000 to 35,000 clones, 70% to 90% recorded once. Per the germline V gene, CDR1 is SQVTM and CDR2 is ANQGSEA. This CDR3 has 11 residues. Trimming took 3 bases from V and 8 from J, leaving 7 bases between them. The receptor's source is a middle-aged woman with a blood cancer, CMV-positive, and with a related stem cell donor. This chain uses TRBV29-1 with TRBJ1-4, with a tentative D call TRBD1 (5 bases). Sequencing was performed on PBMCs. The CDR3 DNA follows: TGCAGCGTTGACGGGGGGGAAAAACTGTTTTTT. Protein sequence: CSVDGGEKLFF.